A single sample is the source of the 26 T cell receptor beta chains below, sequenced in a study of T cell repertoires and leukemia-associated antigens. TCRdb recomputed calls from the 5' RACE reads with MiXCR, one row per CDR3 protein. The data hold almost 10,000 distinct CDR3 sequences, with roughly 43% observed a single time. For these TCRs, the target antigens are not known. The sample consisted of CD3+ T cells sorted from blood and cultured. These receptors were collected from a female donor in good health.

This clonotype is medium-sized (0.01 to 0.1%). V gene TRBV5-1 combines with J gene TRBJ2-5; TRBD2 matches at 14 bases. CDR1 is SGHRS, CDR2 YFSETQ, per germline. The CDR3 runs 19 residues. The V and J ends lost 4 bases and 7 bases, in that order; junction bases with no gene match: 18. The CDR3 DNA follows: TGCGCCAGCAGCCCGACTGACCTCAGGACTAGCGGGAGGCTTGCGACCCAGTACTTC. Translating it yields CASSPTDLRTSGRLATQYF.

This clonotype has more than one count but fewer than ten. This CDR3 reads CSARDPRQLSGYTF. The CDR3 bases are TGCAGTGCTAGGGATCCCAGACAGCTGTCTGGCTACACCTTC. The chain couples TRBV20-1 to TRBJ1-2, with D maybe TRBD1 (5 bases). Germline CDR1 is DFQATT and CDR2 is SNEGSKA (reference sequence). V gave up 3 bases and J gave up 7 bases, with 18 bases separating them. This CDR3 has 14 amino acids.

This clonotype is labeled as large. The rearrangement links TRBV12-3 or TRBV12-4 to TRBJ2-1; a possible D gene is TRBD2 (5 bases). Trimming removed 6 bases from V and 0 bases from J, with 12 bases in between. The CDR3 contains 15 residues. Here the CDR3 DNA reads TGTGCCAGCAGGGGAGCTAGTAACTCCTACAATGAGCAGTTCTTC. It yields the protein CASRGASNSYNEQFF.

This rearrangement joins TRBV5-1 to TRBJ2-1; 8 bases line up with TRBD2. The CDR3 loop spans 15 amino acids. Germline CDR1 and CDR2: SGHRS and YFSETQ. The trim removed 1 base at V and 1 base at J, leaving 1 base unmatched. The CDR3 DNA is TGCGCCAGCAGCTTGACTAGCGGTTCCTACAATGAGCAGTTCTTC. This encodes CASSLTSGSYNEQFF.

Worth noting for this clonotype: The CDR3 does not close with the conserved phenylalanine or tryptophan, likely indicating a read error. This chain joins TRBV6-6 and TRBJ2-2; D is perhaps TRBD2 (6 bases). Looked up from germline, CDR1 is MNHNY and CDR2 is SVGAGI (reference sequence). The CDR3 runs 14 residues. Here the CDR3 DNA reads TGTGCCAGCAGTCCATTAGCGAACACCGGGGGGCTGTTTCTT. Translated, it gives CASSPLANTGGLFL.

At least ten counts were recorded for this clonotype. The chain joins TRBV7-6 to TRBJ2-3; D tentatively fits TRBD1 or TRBD2 (5 bases each). This CDR3 comprises 18 residues. V was shortened by 5 bases and J by 2 bases, with 23 bases between the two germline ends. The germline CDR1 and CDR2 sequences are SGHVS and FNYEAQ. CDR3 sequence: CASSPFHPPGRYTDTQYF. The CDR3 bases are TGTGCCAGCAGCCCCTTCCATCCTCCGGGACGGTACACAGATACGCAGTATTTT.

V is TRBV24-1 and J is TRBJ2-3, with D unresolved. The germline V gene has CDR1 KGHDR and CDR2 SFDVKD. The CDR3 totals 12 residues. The V and J ends lost 4 bases and 4 bases respectively, with 5 bases between them. The CDR3 protein is CATSEFADTQYF. CDR3 coding DNA: TGTGCCACCAGTGAATTCGCAGATACGCAGTATTTT.

This clonotype turned up a few times. V gene TRBV20-1 combines with J gene TRBJ2-5, with D possibly TRBD2 on 6 matching bases. V lost 8 bases and J lost 5, with 18 bases in between. From germline, CDR1 is DFQATT and CDR2 SNEGSKA (reference sequence). The CDR3 totals 13 residues. The CDR3 DNA sequence: TGCAGTTCCGAGGGGAGGTATGGGGAGACCCAGTACTTC. Translation gives CSSEGRYGETQYF.

The gene calls are TRBV7-8 and TRBJ2-5, with D perhaps matching TRBD2 (6 bases). V lost 8 bases and J 4 bases, leaving 11 bases between the germline ends. From germline, CDR1 is SGHVS and CDR2 FQNEAQ. The CDR3 extends over 12 amino acids. The CDR3 DNA reads as TGTGCCAGCGGCCAAGCGGGAGAGACCCAGTACTTC. Its protein is CASGQAGETQYF.

This chain uses TRBV24-1 with TRBJ1-1; TRBD1 matches at 9 bases. The CDR3 extends over 15 amino acids. After removal of 4 bases from V and 10 bases from J, the junction contained 12 bases not matched to a gene. CDR1 is KGHDR, CDR2 SFDVKD, per germline. DNA of the CDR3: TGTGCCACCAGTGACCCCAAAACAGGGGGCCAAACAGCTTTCTTT. This gives the protein CATSDPKTGGQTAFF.

The V call is TRBV5-6, the J call TRBJ1-6, with D possibly being TRBD1 (6 bases). From germline, CDR1 is SGHDT and CDR2 YYEEEE. This CDR3 spans 14 amino acids. V lost 0 bases, J lost 9 bases, and 10 bases lay in between. In nucleotides, the CDR3 is TGTGCCAGCAGCTTGGTGGCCAGGGGTTCACCCCTCCACTTT. Translating it yields CASSLVARGSPLHF. The full variable domain, completed using reference TRBV5-6 and TRBJ1-6, is DAGVTQSPTHLIKTRGQQVTLRCSPKSGHDTVSWYQQALGQGPQFIFQYYEEEERQRGNFPDRFSGHQFPNYSSELNVNALLLGDSALYLCASSLVARGSPLHFGNGTRLTVT.

This clonotype turned up a few times. This rearrangement joins TRBV6-5 to TRBJ2-7; 7 bases match TRBD2. The J segment lost 2 bases and the V segment lost 0 bases, leaving 7 bases of the junction unmatched. The CDR3 is made up of 16 amino acids. Germline V gene lookup returns CDR1 MNHEY and CDR2 SVGAGI. The CDR3 loop is CASSYSRTRNTYEQYF. The CDR3 DNA sequence: TGTGCCAGCAGTTACTCCAGGACTAGAAATACCTACGAGCAGTACTTC.

V gene TRBV29-1 combines with J gene TRBJ2-3; D ambiguous. The CDR3 contains 13 residues. Germline-derived CDR1 and CDR2 are SQVTM and ANQGSEA. Trimming took off 1 base at V and 2 bases at J, with 7 bases between the two ends. The CDR3 nucleotides are TGCAGCGTTGAAGTGGGTAACACAGATACGCAGTATTTT. Protein sequence: CSVEVGNTDTQYF.

This clonotype was picked up a small number of times. The V and J genes are TRBV7-9 and TRBJ2-7; tentatively, D is TRBD1 or TRBD2 (6 bases each). The V end lost 4 bases, the J end lost 6 bases, and 10 bases lay between the germline ends. In germline, CDR1 is SEHNR, CDR2 FQNEAQ (reference sequence). The CDR3 is 12 amino acids. Here the CDR3 DNA reads TGTGCCAGCAGCTCCGGGGGCTCCGAGCAGTACTTC. Its protein is CASSSGGSEQYF.

This chain joins TRBV11-2 and TRBJ2-1; 10 bases match TRBD2. V lost 5 bases to trimming and J lost 12 bases; unmatched junction nucleotides: 4. Germline V CDR1 and CDR2: SGHAT, FQNNGV. The CDR3 has 12 residues. The CDR3, as DNA: TGTGCCAGCAGCCCTAGCGGGAGAGGGCAGTTCTTC. The encoded protein is CASSPSGRGQFF.

This chain joins TRBV5-1 and TRBJ2-2; 12 bases are a match to TRBD2. The V and J ends lost 4 bases and 5 bases, in that order; junction bases with no gene match: 6. CDR3 size: 16 residues. Looked up from germline, CDR1 is SGHRS and CDR2 is YFSETQ. Here the CDR3 reads CASSPHTSGGTGELFF. In nucleotides, the CDR3 is TGCGCCAGCAGCCCACATACTAGCGGGGGGACCGGGGAGCTGTTTTTT.

The gene calls are TRBV4-3 and TRBJ2-7; tentatively, D is TRBD2 (7 bases). V was trimmed by 0 bases and J by 2 bases, leaving 11 bases between them. Germline V gene sequence: CDR1 LGHNA, CDR2 YSLEER. The CDR3 consists of 15 residues. CDR3 in amino acids: CASSQEGGLAYEQYF. In DNA form, the CDR3 reads TGCGCCAGCAGCCAAGAGGGGGGGCTGGCCTACGAGCAGTACTTC.

By share, this clonotype ranks as medium-sized (0.01 to 0.1%). The genes are TRBV12-3 or TRBV12-4 and TRBJ2-7; no clear D. This CDR3 spans 12 amino acids. V was clipped by 2 bases and J by 3 bases, with 5 bases between them. CDR3 DNA sequence: TGTGCCAGCAGTTTACTCGGCTACGAGCAGTACTTC. Amino acids: CASSLLGYEQYF.

This clonotype has a handful of counts. The gene calls are TRBV20-1 and TRBJ2-3, with TRBD2 matching 7 bases. Unmatched junction bases numbered 26, after V lost 6 bases and J lost 11 bases. The CDR3 is made up of 17 amino acids. CDR1 DFQATT and CDR2 SNEGSKA come from the germline V gene (reference sequence). The CDR3 region has the DNA TGCAGTGCCCATACTTTCCCGGGAGCGGGACGCTACAATGAGCAGTATTTT. Amino acids: CSAHTFPGAGRYNEQYF.

This clonotype showed up just a few times. The gene calls are TRBV7-2 and TRBJ2-5; either TRBD1 or TRBD2 may fit D (5 bases each). V shed 2 bases and J shed 5 bases, with 12 bases lying between them. This CDR3 comprises 14 residues. Germline assignment: CDR1 SGHTA and CDR2 FQGNSA. This CDR3 reads CASSLRDPRETQYF. The CDR3 bases are TGTGCCAGCAGCTTAAGGGACCCGCGTGAGACCCAGTACTTC.

In its sample, this clonotype was seen a few times. The chain carries TRBV5-1 and TRBJ1-1; D unclear. The CDR3 has 14 residues. Germline V gives CDR1 SGHRS, CDR2 YFSETQ. With 7 bases removed from V and 0 bases from J, the gap between germline ends came to 13 bases. The CDR3 is CASQVGSLNTEAFF. CDR3 nucleotide sequence: TGCGCCAGCCAAGTGGGCAGCCTGAACACTGAAGCTTTCTTT.

This clonotype was seen only a few times. V and J are TRBV20-1 and TRBJ1-6, with a possible D match to TRBD1 (5 bases). This CDR3 contains 14 residues. CDR1 is DFQATT and CDR2 is SNEGSKA in the germline V gene (reference sequence). V lost 0 bases and J lost 7, with 10 bases in between. The CDR3 is CSARDPRENSPLHF. The CDR3 coding sequence is TGCAGTGCTAGAGATCCCAGGGAAAATTCACCCCTCCACTTT.

J is TRBJ1-6 and V is TRBV12-3 or TRBV12-4; 9 bases are a match to TRBD1. V lost 3 bases, J lost 10 bases, and 4 bases stayed unmatched. The CDR3 consists of 14 residues. The CDR3 DNA reads as TGTGCCAGCAGTTTGGACAGGGGCGGATCACCCCTCCACTTT. The encoded protein is CASSLDRGGSPLHF.

This clonotype is termed medium-sized (0.01 to 0.1%). The chain uses TRBV6-2 or TRBV6-3 and TRBJ2-5; tentatively, D is TRBD2 (6 bases). CDR1 is MNHEY, CDR2 SVGEGT, per germline. V lost 6 bases, J lost 2 bases, and 16 bases lay in between. The CDR3 sequence is 15 residues long. CDR3 in DNA: TGTGCCAGCAGCCCCGGTAATAGCGGACAAGAGACCCAGTACTTC. It specifies CASSPGNSGQETQYF.

Concerning this clonotype itself: A read error may explain this, as a much larger clone is one base away. V gene TRBV5-1 combines with J gene TRBJ1-1; D gene unclear. Trimming took 3 bases from V and 1 from J, leaving 13 bases between them. This CDR3 region has 15 residues. The V gene's germline CDR1 is SGHRS and CDR2 YFSETQ. In DNA form, the CDR3 reads TGCGCCAGCAGCTCGAGTGGGAGAGGGAACACTGAAGCTTTCTTT. Translating it yields CASSSSGRGNTEAFF.

The chain couples TRBV20-1 to TRBJ1-6; D not resolved. Trimming removed 3 bases at V and 7 bases at J, with 16 bases between. CDR1 is DFQATT and CDR2 is SNEGSKA in the germline V gene (reference sequence). CDR3 length: 15 residues. CDR3 loop: CSARLREERNSPLHF. The CDR3 DNA sequence: TGCAGTGCTAGGCTCCGCGAGGAGCGCAATTCACCCCTCCACTTT.